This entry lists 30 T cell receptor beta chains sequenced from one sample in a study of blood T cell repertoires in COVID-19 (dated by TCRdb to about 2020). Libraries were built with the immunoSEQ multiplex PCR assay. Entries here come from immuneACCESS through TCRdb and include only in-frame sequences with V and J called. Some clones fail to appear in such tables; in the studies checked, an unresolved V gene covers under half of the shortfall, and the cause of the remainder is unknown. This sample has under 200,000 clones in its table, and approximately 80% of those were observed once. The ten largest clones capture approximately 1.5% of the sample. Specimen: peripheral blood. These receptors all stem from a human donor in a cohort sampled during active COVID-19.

CDR3 bases: TGTGTGACCGGGACAGGGGACTACGAGCAGTACTTC. Residues: CVTGTGDYEQYF. V usage is TRBV28 and J usage is TRBJ2-7, with 10 nucleotides matching TRBD1. Per the germline V gene, CDR1 is MDHEN and CDR2 is SYDVKM. This CDR3 is 12 amino acids long.

CDR3 loop: CASSNPAGQPYNEQFF. The CDR3 coding sequence is TGTGCCAGCAGTAACCCAGCGGGGCAACCGTACAATGAGCAGTTCTTC. V gene TRBV25-1 combines with J gene TRBJ2-1, with 7 bases lining up with TRBD2. Germline V CDR1 and CDR2: MGHDK, SYGVNS. V was clipped by 5 bases and J by 4 bases; unmatched bases: 11. The CDR3 spans 16 residues.

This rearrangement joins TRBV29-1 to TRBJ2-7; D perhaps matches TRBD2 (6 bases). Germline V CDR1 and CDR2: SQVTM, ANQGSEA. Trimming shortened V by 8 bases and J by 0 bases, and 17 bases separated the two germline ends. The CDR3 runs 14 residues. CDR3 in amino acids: CSIRRDLSSYEQYF. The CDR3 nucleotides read TGCAGCATTAGGCGGGACCTTTCCTCCTACGAGCAGTACTTC.

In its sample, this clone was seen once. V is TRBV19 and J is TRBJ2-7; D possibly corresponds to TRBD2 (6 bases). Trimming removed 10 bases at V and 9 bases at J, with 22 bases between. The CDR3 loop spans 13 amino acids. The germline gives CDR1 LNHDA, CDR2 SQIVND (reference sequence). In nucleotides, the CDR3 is TGTGCCACCGTTGACATGGTGGTGGGGGGGCAGTACTTC. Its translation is CATVDMVVGGQYF.

CDR3 coding DNA: TGTGCCAGCTCCGGACAGGGAGAAGGTCAGCCCCAGCATTTT. Translation gives CASSGQGEGQPQHF. This rearrangement joins TRBV18 to TRBJ1-5; 8 bases match TRBD1. Looked up from germline, CDR1 is KGHSH and CDR2 is LQKENI. Unmatched junction bases numbered 7, after V lost 6 bases and J lost 6 bases. The CDR3 extends over 14 amino acids.

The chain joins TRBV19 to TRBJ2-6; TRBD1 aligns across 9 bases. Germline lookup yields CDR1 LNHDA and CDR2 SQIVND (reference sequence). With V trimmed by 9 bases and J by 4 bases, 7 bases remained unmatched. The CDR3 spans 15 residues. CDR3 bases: TGTGCCAGCTCTGCACAGGGGGCCGGGGCCAACGTCCTGACTTTC. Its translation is CASSAQGAGANVLTF.

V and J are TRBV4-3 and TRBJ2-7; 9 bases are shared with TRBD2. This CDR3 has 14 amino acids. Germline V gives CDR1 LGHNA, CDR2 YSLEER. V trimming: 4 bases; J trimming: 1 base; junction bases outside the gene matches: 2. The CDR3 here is CASSPGLASYEQYF. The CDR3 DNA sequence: TGCGCCAGCAGCCCCGGACTAGCGTCCTACGAGCAGTACTTC.

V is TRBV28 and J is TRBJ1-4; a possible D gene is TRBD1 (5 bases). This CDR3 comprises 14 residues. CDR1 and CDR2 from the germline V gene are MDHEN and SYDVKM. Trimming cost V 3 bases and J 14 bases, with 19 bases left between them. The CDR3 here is CASSFGGVGNRLFF. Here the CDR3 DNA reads TGTGCCAGCAGTTTCGGAGGGGTAGGAAATAGGCTGTTTTTT.

CDR3 coding DNA: TGTGCTACAGGGGAAGGAATTGGAAACACCATATATTTT. As protein: CATGEGIGNTIYF. This chain uses TRBV6-5 with TRBJ1-3, with TRBD1 matching over 7 bases. The CDR3 spans 13 residues. Germline V gene sequence: CDR1 MNHEY, CDR2 SVGAGI.

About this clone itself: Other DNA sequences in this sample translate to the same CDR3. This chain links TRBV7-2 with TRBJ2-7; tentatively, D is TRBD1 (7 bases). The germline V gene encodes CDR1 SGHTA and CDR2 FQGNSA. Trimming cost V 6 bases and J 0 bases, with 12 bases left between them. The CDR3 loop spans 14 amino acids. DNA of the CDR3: TGTGCCAGCAGGTCAGGGGGGAGCTCCTACGAGCAGTACTTC. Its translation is CASRSGGSSYEQYF.

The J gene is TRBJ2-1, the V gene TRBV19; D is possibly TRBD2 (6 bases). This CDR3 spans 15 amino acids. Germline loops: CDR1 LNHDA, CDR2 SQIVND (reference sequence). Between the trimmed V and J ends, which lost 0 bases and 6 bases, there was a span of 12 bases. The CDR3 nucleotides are TGTGCCAGTAGTATAGAGCGGGGTAATCGCAATGAGCAGTTCTTC. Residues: CASSIERGNRNEQFF.

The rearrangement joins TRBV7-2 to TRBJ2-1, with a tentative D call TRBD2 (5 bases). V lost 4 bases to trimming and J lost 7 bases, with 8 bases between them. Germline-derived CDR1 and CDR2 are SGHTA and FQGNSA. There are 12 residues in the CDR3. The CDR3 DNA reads TGTGCCAGCAGCTCTAGCTTTAATGAGCAGTTCTTC. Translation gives CASSSSFNEQFF.

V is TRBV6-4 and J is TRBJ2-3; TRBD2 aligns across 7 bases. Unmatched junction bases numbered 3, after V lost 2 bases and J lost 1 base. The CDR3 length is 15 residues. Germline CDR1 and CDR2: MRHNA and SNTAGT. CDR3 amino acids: CASSDATSRTDTQYF. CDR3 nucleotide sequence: TGTGCCAGCAGTGACGCGACTAGCCGCACAGATACGCAGTATTTT.

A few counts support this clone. CDR3 region: CASSQDVPGTLINYEQYF. DNA for the CDR3: TGCGCCAGCAGCCAAGATGTTCCCGGGACTCTGATTAACTACGAGCAGTACTTC. The rearrangement uses TRBV4-1 and TRBJ2-7; TRBD2 might be the D (6 bases). The V gene's germline CDR1 is MGHRA and CDR2 YSYEKL. This CDR3 has 18 residues. Between the trimmed V and J ends, which lost 0 bases and 3 bases, there was a span of 21 bases.

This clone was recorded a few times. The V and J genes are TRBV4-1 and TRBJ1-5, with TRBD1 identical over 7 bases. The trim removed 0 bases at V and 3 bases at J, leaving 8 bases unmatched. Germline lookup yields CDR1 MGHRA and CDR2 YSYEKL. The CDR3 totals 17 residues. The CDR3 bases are TGCGCCAGCAGCCAAGACCCGACAGGGACCGACAATCAGCCCCAGCATTTT. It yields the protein CASSQDPTGTDNQPQHF.

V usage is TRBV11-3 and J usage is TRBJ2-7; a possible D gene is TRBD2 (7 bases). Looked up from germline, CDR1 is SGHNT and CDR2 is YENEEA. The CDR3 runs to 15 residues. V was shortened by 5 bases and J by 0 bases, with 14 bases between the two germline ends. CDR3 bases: TGTGCCAGCAGCCCCGGGGGGCGTAGCTCCTACGAGCAGTACTTC. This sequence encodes CASSPGGRSSYEQYF.

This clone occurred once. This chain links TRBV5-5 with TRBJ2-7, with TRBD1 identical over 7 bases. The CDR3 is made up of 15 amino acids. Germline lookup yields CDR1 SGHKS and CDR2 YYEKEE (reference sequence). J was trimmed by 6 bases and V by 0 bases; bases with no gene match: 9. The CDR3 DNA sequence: TGTGCCAGCAGCTTGGTGGCCGTAGGGGGCGGCGAGCAGTACTTC. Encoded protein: CASSLVAVGGGEQYF.

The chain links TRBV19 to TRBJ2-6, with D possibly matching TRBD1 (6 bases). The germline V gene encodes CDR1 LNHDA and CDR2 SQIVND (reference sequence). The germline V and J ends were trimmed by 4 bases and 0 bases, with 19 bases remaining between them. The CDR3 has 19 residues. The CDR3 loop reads CASSSRDKEDLSGANVLTF. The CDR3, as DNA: TGTGCCAGTAGTAGCCGGGACAAGGAGGATCTCTCTGGGGCCAACGTCCTGACTTTC.

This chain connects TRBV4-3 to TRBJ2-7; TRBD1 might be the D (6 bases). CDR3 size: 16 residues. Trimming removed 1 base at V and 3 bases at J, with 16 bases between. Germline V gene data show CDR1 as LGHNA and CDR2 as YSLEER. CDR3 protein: CASSQAWQGQHYEQYF. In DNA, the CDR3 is TGCGCCAGCAGCCAAGCATGGCAAGGACAGCACTACGAGCAGTACTTC.

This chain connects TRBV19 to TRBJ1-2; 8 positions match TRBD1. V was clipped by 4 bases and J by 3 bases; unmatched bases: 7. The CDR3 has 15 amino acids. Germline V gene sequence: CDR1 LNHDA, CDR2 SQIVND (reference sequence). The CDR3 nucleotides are TGTGCCAGTAGTACTCAACAGGGGGAGGACTATGGCTACACCTTC. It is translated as CASSTQQGEDYGYTF.

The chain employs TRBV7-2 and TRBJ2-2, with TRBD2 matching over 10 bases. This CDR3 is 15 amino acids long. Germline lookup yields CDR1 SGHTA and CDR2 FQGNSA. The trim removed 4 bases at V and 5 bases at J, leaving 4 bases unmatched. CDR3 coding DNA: TGTGCCAGCAGCTGGGTAGCGGGGGGTACCGGGGAGCTGTTTTTT. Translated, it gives CASSWVAGGTGELFF. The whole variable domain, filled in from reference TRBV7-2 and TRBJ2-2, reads GAGVSQSPSNKVTEKGKDVELRCDPISGHTALYWYRQSLGQGLEFLIYFQGNSAPDKSGLPSDRFSAERTGGSVSTLTIQRTQQEDSAVYLCASSWVAGGTGELFFGEGSRLTVL.

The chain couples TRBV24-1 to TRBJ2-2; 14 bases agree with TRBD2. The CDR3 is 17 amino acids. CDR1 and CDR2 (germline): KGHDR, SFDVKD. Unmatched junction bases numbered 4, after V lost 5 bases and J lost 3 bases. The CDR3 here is CATSASGLAGDTGELFF. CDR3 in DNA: TGTGCCACCAGTGCCTCGGGACTAGCGGGGGACACCGGGGAGCTGTTTTTT.

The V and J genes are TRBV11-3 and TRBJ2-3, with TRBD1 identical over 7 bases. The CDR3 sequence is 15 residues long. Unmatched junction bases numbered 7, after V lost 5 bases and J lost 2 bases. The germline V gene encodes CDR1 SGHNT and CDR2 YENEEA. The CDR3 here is CASSARDSYTDTQYF. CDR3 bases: TGTGCCAGCAGCGCCCGGGACAGTTACACAGATACGCAGTATTTT.

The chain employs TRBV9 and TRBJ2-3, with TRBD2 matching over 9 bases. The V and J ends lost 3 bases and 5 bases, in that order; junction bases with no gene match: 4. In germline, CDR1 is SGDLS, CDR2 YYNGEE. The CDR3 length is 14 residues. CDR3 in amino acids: CASSGRGGLDTQYF. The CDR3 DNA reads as TGTGCCAGCAGCGGGCGGGGGGGCCTAGATACGCAGTATTTT.

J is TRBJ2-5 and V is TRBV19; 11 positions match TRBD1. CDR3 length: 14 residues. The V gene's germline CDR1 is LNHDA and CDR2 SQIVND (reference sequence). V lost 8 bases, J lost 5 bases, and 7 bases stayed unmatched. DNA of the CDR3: TGTGCCAGTTCGCCGGGACAGGGGGGGGAGACCCAGTACTTC. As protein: CASSPGQGGETQYF.

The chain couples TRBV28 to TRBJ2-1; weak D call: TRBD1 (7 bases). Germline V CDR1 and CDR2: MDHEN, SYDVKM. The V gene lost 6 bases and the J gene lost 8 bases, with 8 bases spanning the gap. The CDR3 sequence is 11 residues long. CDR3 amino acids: CASSRGDEQFF. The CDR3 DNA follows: TGTGCCAGCAGCAGGGGGGATGAGCAGTTCTTC.

As DNA, the CDR3 is TGTGCCATCGGGGCTAGCGGGATTGAGACCCAGTACTTC. Its translation: CAIGASGIETQYF. The genes are TRBV10-3 and TRBJ2-5; 9 bases match TRBD2. CDR3 length: 13 amino acids. The junction had 6 bases not matched to a gene; V was cut back by 8 bases and J by 5 bases. Germline CDR1 reads ENHRY; CDR2 reads SYGVKD.

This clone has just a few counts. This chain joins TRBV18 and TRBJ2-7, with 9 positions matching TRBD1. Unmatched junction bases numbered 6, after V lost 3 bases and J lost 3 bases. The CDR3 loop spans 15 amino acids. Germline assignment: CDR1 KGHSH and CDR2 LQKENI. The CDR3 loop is CASSPGTGFDYEQYF. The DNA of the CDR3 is TGTGCCAGCTCACCGGGGACAGGGTTCGACTACGAGCAGTACTTC.

As DNA, the CDR3 is TGTGCCAGCAGTGCGGTAAATAGCAATCAGCCCCAGCATTTT. This codes for CASSAVNSNQPQHF. The V call is TRBV2, the J call TRBJ1-5; D is ambiguous. Germline V gives CDR1 SNHLY, CDR2 FYNNEI. CDR3 length: 14 residues. V lost 4 bases and J lost 0, with 7 bases in between. Full variable domain (remainder filled in from reference TRBV2 and TRBJ1-5): EPEVTQTPSHQVTQMGQEVILRCVPISNHLYFYWYRQILGQKVEFLVSFYNNEISEKSEIFDDQFSVERPDGSNFTLKIRSTKLEDSAMYFCASSAVNSNQPQHFGDGTRLSIL.

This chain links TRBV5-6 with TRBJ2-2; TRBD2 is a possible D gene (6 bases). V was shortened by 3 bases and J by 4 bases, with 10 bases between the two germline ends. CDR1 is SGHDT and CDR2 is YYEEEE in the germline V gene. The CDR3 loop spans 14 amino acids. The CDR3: CASSWGLPTGELFF. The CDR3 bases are TGTGCCAGCAGCTGGGGACTCCCCACCGGGGAGCTGTTTTTT. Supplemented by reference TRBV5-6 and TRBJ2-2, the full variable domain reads DAGVTQSPTHLIKTRGQQVTLRCSPKSGHDTVSWYQQALGQGPQFIFQYYEEEERQRGNFPDRFSGHQFPNYSSELNVNALLLGDSALYLCASSWGLPTGELFFGEGSRLTVL.